Listed below are T cell receptor beta chains from one sample, sequenced in a study of blood T cell repertoires in COVID-19. This table comes from immunoSEQ multiplex PCR, and its TCRdb copy is limited to in-frame clones, with some not included. Of fewer than 250,000 clones in the sample, 70% to 90% are singletons; the top ten hold approximately 0.69%. The specimen was peripheral blood. Receptors were obtained from a man between 40 and 49 years old with acute or convalescent COVID-19. CDR3s include the opening cysteine and the closing phenylalanine or tryptophan. The order of the fields is J gene, V gene, clone size, D gene, CDR3 protein, CDR3 DNA. A D gene is named only where the DNA matches it firmly. For some rows the clone size is stated as once, few or many, or as a class when expanded; others skip it.

TRBJ1-5	TRBV19	.	.	CASSYGGGGNQPQHF	TGTGCCAGTAGTTATGGAGGTGGAGGCAATCAGCCCCAGCATTTT
TRBJ2-2	TRBV6-5	once	.	CASTHAAGELFF	TGTGCCAGCACCCACGCGGCCGGGGAGCTGTTTTTT
TRBJ2-7	TRBV2	.	.	CATLYGQSSYEQYF	TGTGCCACCCTCTATGGACAGAGCTCCTACGAGCAGTACTTC
TRBJ1-2	TRBV5-4	.	.	CASSLDESLNYGYTF	TGTGCCAGCAGCTTGGATGAGTCCTTGAACTATGGCTACACCTTC
TRBJ1-1	TRBV5-1	.	.	CASSLVETGNTEAFF	TGCGCCAGCAGCTTGGTTGAAACTGGTAACACTGAAGCTTTCTTT
TRBJ1-5	TRBV6-2/TRBV6-3	.	TRBD1	CASSYLGRGYNQPQHF	TGTGCCAGCAGTTACCTAGGCAGGGGGTACAATCAGCCCCAGCATTTT
TRBJ1-3	TRBV6-7	.	TRBD1	CASSYSGQGVGGNTIYF	TGTGCCAGCAGTTACTCGGGACAGGGGGTGGGAGGAAACACCATATATTTT
TRBJ2-7	TRBV28	.	TRBD1	CASLPGQGIHEQYF	TGTGCCAGCCTACCGGGACAGGGTATCCACGAGCAGTACTTC
TRBJ2-6	TRBV2	.	.	CASSEHGIVPGANVLTF	TGTGCCAGCAGTGAGCACGGGATCGTGCCTGGGGCCAACGTCCTGACTTTC
TRBJ2-3	TRBV4-1	.	TRBD1	CASSQIGYGTGSTDTQYF	TGCGCCAGCAGCCAAATAGGATACGGGACAGGGAGCACAGATACGCAGTATTTT
TRBJ1-2	TRBV6-5	.	TRBD1	CASSYSIGTAYGYTF	TGTGCCAGCAGTTACTCCATAGGGACAGCCTATGGCTACACCTTC
TRBJ1-6	TRBV28	few	.	CASSFGTGFDSPLHF	TGTGCCAGCAGTTTCGGGACTGGGTTCGATTCACCCCTCCACTTT
TRBJ1-1	TRBV12-3/TRBV12-4	.	.	CASRVGANAFF	TGTGCCAGCAGGGTGGGGGCTAACGCTTTCTTT
TRBJ2-2	TRBV7-3	.	.	CASSRGGFGAGELFF	.
TRBJ2-6	TRBV13	.	TRBD2	CASSLVAGVISGANVLTF	TGTGCCAGCAGCTTAGTGGCGGGAGTCATATCTGGGGCCAACGTCCTGACTTTC
TRBJ2-1	TRBV10-1	.	TRBD2	CASSDPSGGAWNEQFF	TGCGCCAGCAGTGATCCTAGCGGGGGGGCTTGGAATGAGCAGTTCTTC
TRBJ2-3	TRBV30	.	.	CAWSLAVSTDTQYF	TGTGCCTGGAGTTTGGCGGTGAGCACAGATACGCAGTATTTT
TRBJ2-7	TRBV27	.	TRBD2	CASSLISGPYEQYF	TGTGCCAGCAGTTTGATTAGCGGGCCCTACGAGCAGTACTTC
TRBJ1-5	TRBV7-9	.	.	CASSLWAGVGNQPQHF	TGTGCCAGCAGCTTATGGGCAGGGGTGGGTAATCAGCCCCAGCATTTT